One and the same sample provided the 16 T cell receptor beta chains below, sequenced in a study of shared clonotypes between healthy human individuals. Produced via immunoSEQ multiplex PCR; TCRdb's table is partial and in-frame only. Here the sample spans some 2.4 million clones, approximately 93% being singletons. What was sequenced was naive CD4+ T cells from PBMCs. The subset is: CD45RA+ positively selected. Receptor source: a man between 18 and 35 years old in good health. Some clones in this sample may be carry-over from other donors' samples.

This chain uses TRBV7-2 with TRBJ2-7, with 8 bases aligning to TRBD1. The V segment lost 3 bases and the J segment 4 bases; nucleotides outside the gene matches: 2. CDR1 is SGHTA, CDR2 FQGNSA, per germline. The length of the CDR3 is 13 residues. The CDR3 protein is CASSFRTGYEQYF. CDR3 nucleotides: TGTGCCAGCAGCTTTCGGACAGGGTACGAGCAGTACTTC.

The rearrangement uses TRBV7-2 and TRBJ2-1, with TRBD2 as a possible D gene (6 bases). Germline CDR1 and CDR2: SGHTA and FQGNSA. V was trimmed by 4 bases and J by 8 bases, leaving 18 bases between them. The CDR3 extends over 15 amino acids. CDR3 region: CASSSFGGKGYEQFF. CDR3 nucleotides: TGTGCCAGCAGCTCCTTTGGGGGGAAGGGGTATGAGCAGTTCTTC. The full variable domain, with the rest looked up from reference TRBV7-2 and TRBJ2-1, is GAGVSQSPSNKVTEKGKDVELRCDPISGHTALYWYRQSLGQGLEFLIYFQGNSAPDKSGLPSDRFSAERTGGSVSTLTIQRTQQEDSAVYLCASSSFGGKGYEQFFGPGTRLTVL.

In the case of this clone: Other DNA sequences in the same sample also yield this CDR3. Written as DNA, the CDR3 is TGCGCCAGCAGCTTGGACAGGGTTTGGACTGAAGCTTTCTTT. Translating it yields CASSLDRVWTEAFF. This sequence joins TRBV5-1 and TRBJ1-1; the D gene is possibly TRBD1 (6 bases). The CDR3 runs to 14 residues. V lost 0 bases, J lost 5 bases, and 11 bases lay in between. The germline gives CDR1 SGHRS, CDR2 YFSETQ. Drawing the rest from reference TRBV5-1 and TRBJ1-1, the complete variable domain is KAGVTQTPRYLIKTRGQQVTLSCSPISGHRSVSWYQQTPGQGLQFLFEYFSETQRNKGNFPGRFSGRQFSNSRSEMNVSTLELGDSALYLCASSLDRVWTEAFFGQGTRLTVV.

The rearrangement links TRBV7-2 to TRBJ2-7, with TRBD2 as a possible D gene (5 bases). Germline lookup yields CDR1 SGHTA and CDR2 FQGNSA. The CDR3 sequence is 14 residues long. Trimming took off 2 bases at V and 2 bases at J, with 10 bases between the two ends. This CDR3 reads CASSLNYGTYEQYF. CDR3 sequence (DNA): TGTGCCAGCAGCTTAAACTACGGGACCTACGAGCAGTACTTC.

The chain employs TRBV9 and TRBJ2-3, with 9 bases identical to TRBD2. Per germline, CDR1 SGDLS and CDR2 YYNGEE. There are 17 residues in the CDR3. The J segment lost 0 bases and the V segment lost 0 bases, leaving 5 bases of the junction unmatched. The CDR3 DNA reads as TGTGCCAGCAGCGTAGCAATGACTAGCGGAAGCACAGATACGCAGTATTTT. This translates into CASSVAMTSGSTDTQYF.

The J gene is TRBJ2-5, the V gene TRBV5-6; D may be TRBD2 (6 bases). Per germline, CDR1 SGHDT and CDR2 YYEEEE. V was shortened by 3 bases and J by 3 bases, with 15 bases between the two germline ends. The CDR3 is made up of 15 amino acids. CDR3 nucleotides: TGTGCCAGCAGCTATGGGGGGACCACGAAAGAGACCCAGTACTTC. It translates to CASSYGGTTKETQYF.

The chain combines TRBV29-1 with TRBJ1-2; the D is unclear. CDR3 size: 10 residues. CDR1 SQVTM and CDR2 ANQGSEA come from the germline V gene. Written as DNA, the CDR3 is TGCTCGACGCTGTTCTATGGCTACACCTTC. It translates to CSTLFYGYTF.

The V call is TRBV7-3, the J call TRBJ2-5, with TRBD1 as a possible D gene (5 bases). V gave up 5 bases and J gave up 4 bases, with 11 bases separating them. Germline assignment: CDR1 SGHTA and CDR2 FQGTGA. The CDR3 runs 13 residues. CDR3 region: CASSDQGGETQYF. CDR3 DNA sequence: TGTGCCAGCAGCGATCAGGGTGGAGAGACCCAGTACTTC.

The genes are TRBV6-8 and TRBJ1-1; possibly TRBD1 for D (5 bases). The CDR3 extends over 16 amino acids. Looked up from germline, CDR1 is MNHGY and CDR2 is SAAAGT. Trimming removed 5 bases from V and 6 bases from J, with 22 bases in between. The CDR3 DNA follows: TGTGCCAGCAGTGTAGGGACGGAGGATTCCTCTCCTGAAGCTTTCTTT. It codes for CASSVGTEDSSPEAFF.

The CDR3, as DNA: TGTGCCAGCAGCCTGGGGTCTAGCGGGAGGGGGAACACAGATACGCAGTATTTT. Encoded protein: CASSLGSSGRGNTDTQYF. The V and J genes are TRBV2 and TRBJ2-3; 12 bases align to TRBD2. Germline-derived CDR1 and CDR2 are SNHLY and FYNNEI. The CDR3 runs to 18 residues. Trimming took 6 bases from V and 2 from J; bases not matched to a gene: 12.

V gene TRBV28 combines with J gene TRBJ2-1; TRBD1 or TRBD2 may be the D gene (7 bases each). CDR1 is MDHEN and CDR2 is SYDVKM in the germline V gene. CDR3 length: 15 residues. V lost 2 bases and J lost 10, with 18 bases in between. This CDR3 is CASSLGEGAAREQFF. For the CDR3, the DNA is TGTGCCAGCAGTTTAGGGGAGGGGGCCGCCAGAGAGCAGTTCTTC.

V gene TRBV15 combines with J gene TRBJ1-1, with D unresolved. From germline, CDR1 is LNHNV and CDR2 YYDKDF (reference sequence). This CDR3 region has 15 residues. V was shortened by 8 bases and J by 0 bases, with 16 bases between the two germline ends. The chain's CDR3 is CATSGTLSMNTEAFF. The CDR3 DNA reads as TGTGCCACCTCGGGAACTTTATCAATGAACACTGAAGCTTTCTTT.

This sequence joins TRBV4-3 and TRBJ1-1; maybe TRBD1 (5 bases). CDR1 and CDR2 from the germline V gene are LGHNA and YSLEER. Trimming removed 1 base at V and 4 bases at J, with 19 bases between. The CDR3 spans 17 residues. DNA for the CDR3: TGCGCCAGCAGCCAAGTGCAGGGCGCGTGGGACTTCACTGAAGCTTTCTTT. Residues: CASSQVQGAWDFTEAFF.

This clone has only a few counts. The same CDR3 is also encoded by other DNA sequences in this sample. CDR3 sequence reads: CSVDEGTDTQYF. CDR3 coding DNA: TGCAGCGTTGACGAGGGCACAGATACGCAGTATTTT. The chain uses TRBV29-1 and TRBJ2-3; D is unclear. There are 12 residues in the CDR3. Trimming took 3 bases from V and 1 from J, leaving 5 bases between them. The germline V gene has CDR1 SQVTM and CDR2 ANQGSEA.

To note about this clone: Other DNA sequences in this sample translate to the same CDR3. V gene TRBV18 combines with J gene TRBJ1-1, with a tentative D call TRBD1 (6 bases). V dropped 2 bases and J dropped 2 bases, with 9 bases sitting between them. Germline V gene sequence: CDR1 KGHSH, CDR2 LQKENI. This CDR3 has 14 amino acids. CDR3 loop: CASSPGQKNTEAFF. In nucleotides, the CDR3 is TGTGCCAGCTCACCAGGACAGAAAAACACTGAAGCTTTCTTT.

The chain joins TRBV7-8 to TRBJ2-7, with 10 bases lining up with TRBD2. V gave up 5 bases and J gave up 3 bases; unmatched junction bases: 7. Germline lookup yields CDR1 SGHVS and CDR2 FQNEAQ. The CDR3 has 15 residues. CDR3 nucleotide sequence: TGTGCCAGCAGCCCCCGTAGCGGGAGGATCTACGAGCAGTACTTC. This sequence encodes CASSPRSGRIYEQYF.